The 7 T cell receptor beta chains below all came from one sample that was sequenced in a study of chemoradiotherapy in HPV16-positive cancers. Using immunoSEQ multiplex PCR, the repertoire was profiled, and TCRdb retains in-frame clones only, with some absent. The sample has 9,500 to 15,000 clones; 85% to 90% are singletons. Specimen: blood, collected from a patient who underwent chemoradiotherapy. The receptor source for this set is a human donor with HPV-associated anogenital cancer.

The V call is TRBV5-1, the J call TRBJ1-1, with D perhaps matching TRBD1 (6 bases). V lost 0 bases and J 0 bases, leaving 12 bases between the germline ends. Germline V gene sequence: CDR1 SGHRS, CDR2 YFSETQ. The CDR3 runs to 16 residues. CDR3 amino acids: CASSLAPRGMNTEAFF. As DNA, the CDR3 is TGCGCCAGCAGCTTGGCGCCCAGGGGAATGAACACTGAAGCTTTCTTT.

The V gene is TRBV4-1, the J gene TRBJ1-1, with no clear D. V was clipped by 4 bases and J by 1 base, with 10 bases between them. This CDR3 is 14 amino acids long. CDR1 and CDR2 (germline): MGHRA, YSYEKL. The CDR3 sequence is CASSPRGGNTEAFF. The CDR3 nucleotides are TGCGCCAGCAGCCCCCGGGGAGGGAACACTGAAGCTTTCTTT.

The chain combines TRBV13 with TRBJ1-3; D gene uncertain. This CDR3 has 15 residues. Trimming left V 0 bases short and J 0 bases short, with 6 bases between. Germline CDR1 is PRHDT and CDR2 is FYEKMQ (reference sequence). The chain's CDR3 is CASSLGGSSGNTIYF. In nucleotides, the CDR3 is TGTGCCAGCAGCTTAGGCGGGAGCTCTGGAAACACCATATATTTT.

The sample holds a few counts of this clone. This sequence joins TRBV28 and TRBJ1-1, with D unclear. Trimming removed 6 bases from V and 0 bases from J, with 11 bases in between. Germline V gene lookup returns CDR1 MDHEN and CDR2 SYDVKM. This CDR3 is 14 amino acids long. The CDR3 bases are TGTGCCAGCAGCGCTACGGATTTGAACACTGAAGCTTTCTTT. Its protein product is CASSATDLNTEAFF.

The gene calls are TRBV6-1 and TRBJ1-2; D might be TRBD1 (6 bases). Between the trimmed V and J ends, which lost 6 bases and 5 bases, there was a span of 13 bases. Germline V gene sequence: CDR1 MNHNS, CDR2 SASEGT. The CDR3 consists of 13 residues. This CDR3 is CASRKNREYGYTF. In DNA, the CDR3 is TGTGCCAGCAGGAAGAACAGGGAATATGGCTACACCTTC.

This clone was counted between two and nine times. The chain employs TRBV5-1 and TRBJ2-5, with D unclear. CDR1 and CDR2 (germline): SGHRS, YFSETQ. The CDR3 extends over 14 amino acids. V was clipped by 6 bases and J by 5 bases, with 17 bases between them. CDR3 region: CASTRNGPEETQYF. CDR3 nucleotide sequence: TGCGCCAGCACCCGGAATGGGCCCGAGGAGACCCAGTACTTC.

Here the CDR3 reads CASSLMARDYEQYF. DNA for the CDR3: TGTGCCAGCAGCTTAATGGCCAGGGACTACGAGCAGTACTTC. V usage is TRBV11-2 and J usage is TRBJ2-7, with D possibly being TRBD1 (5 bases). This CDR3 is 14 amino acids long. V gave up 2 bases and J gave up 3 bases, with 11 bases separating them. Germline CDR1 is SGHAT and CDR2 is FQNNGV.